A single TCR beta chain is shown here with its context. The germline V gene has CDR1 MDHEN and CDR2 SYDVKM. The ends were cut back, 0 bases at V and 10 bases at J, with 4 bases in the middle. The CDR3 has 12 amino acids. Enrolment of Seattle patients took place during active infection, and they were followed longitudinally. Original handling: Estimation of nucleated cell counts relied on the amplification of reference gene primers. Profiled with immunoSEQ multiplex PCR; TCRdb holds only in-frame clones, not every one. V, J and clone size are taken as reported in that table, and D and trimming were inferred from the DNA itself. Here the sample spans fewer than 250,000 clones, about nine tenths being singletons. This sample is part of a study of blood T cell repertoires in COVID-19. Study in general: PBMCs, B-cell-depleted T cells, or T cells provided the cDNA or gDNA that made up the material.

The sample comprised peripheral blood. The V gene is TRBV28, the J gene TRBJ1-6; no definite D call. This receptor was obtained from a young man with COVID-19, enrolled during active disease. The CDR3 region has the DNA TGTGCCAGCAGTTTATGGGGCTCACCCCTCCACTTT. Its translation: CASSLWGSPLHF. The full variable domain, in which reference TRBV28 and TRBJ1-6 provide the parts outside the CDR3, is DVKVTQSSRYLVKRTGEKVFLECVQDMDHENMFWYRQDPGLGLRLIYFSYDVKMKEKGDIPEGYSVSREKKERFSLILESASTNQTSMYLCASSLWGSPLHFGNGTRLTVT.